This T cell receptor (beta chain) was observed in a study of blood T cell repertoires in COVID-19. Study-level background: Collection of acute and convalescent COVID-19 samples took place in the United States, Italy and Spain. PBMCs, B-cell-depleted T cells, or T cells were the source of the cDNA or gDNA that made up the material.

V lost 1 base and J lost 4, with 10 bases in between. Germline V gene sequence: CDR1 SGHVS, CDR2 FQNEAQ. This CDR3 contains 14 residues. In the original workflow: The assay estimated nucleated cells by amplifying reference gene primers. Assay used: immunoSEQ multiplex PCR; TCRdb lists only in-frame clones, some missing. The DNA gave D and trimming, while V, J and clone size come from that table. The sample has about 99,000 clones, 82% seen once. The rearrangement links TRBV7-8 to TRBJ1-1; D unresolved. The material sequenced was peripheral blood. The sequence derives from a man between 60 and 70 years old with acute or convalescent COVID-19. DNA of the CDR3: TGTGCCAGCAGCTTAGATGAGGGAGGCACTGAAGCTTTCTTT. This codes for CASSLDEGGTEAFF.